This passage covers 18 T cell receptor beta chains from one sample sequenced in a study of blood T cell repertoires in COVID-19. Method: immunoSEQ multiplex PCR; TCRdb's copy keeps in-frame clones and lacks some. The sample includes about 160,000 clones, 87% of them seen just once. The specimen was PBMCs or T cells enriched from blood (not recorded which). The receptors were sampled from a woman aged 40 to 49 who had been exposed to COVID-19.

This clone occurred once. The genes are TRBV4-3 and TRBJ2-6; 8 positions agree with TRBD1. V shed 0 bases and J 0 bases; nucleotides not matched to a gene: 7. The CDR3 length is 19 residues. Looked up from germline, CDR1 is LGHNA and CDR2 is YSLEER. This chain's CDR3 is CASSQDRDRGNSGANVLTF. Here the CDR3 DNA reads TGCGCCAGCAGCCAAGACAGAGACAGGGGTAACTCTGGGGCCAACGTCCTGACTTTC.

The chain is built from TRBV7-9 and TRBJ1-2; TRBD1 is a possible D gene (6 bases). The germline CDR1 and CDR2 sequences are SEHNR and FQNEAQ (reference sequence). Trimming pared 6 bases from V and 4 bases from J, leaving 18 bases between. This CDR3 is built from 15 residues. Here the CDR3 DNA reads TGTGCCAGCAGTTCGGGGGGACACACTCTCTATGGCTACACCTTC. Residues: CASSSGGHTLYGYTF.

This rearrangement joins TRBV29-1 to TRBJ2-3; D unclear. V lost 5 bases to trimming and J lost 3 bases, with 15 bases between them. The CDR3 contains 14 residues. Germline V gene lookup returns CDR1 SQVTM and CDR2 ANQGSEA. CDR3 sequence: CSVHFWALTDTQYF. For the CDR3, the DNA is TGCAGCGTTCATTTCTGGGCACTGACAGATACGCAGTATTTT.

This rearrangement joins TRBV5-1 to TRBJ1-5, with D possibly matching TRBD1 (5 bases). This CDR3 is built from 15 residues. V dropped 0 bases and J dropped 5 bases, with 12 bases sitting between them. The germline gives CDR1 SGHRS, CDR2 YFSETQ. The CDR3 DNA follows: TGCGCCAGCAGCTTGGAGGGACTCAGAGATCAGCCCCAGCATTTT. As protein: CASSLEGLRDQPQHF.

CDR3 protein: CASSQNGGRASDEQFF. The DNA of the CDR3 is TGCGCCAGCAGCCAGAACGGCGGGAGGGCCTCGGATGAGCAGTTCTTC. The rearrangement links TRBV4-3 to TRBJ2-1; 9 positions match TRBD2. The CDR3 consists of 16 residues. Trimming removed 3 bases from V and 8 bases from J; junction bases left unmatched: 11. Germline CDR1 reads LGHNA; CDR2 reads YSLEER.

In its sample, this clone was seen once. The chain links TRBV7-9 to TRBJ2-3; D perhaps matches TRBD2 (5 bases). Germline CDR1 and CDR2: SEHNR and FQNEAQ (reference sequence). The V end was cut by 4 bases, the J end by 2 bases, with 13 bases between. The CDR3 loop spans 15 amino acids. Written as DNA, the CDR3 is TGTGCCAGCAGCTCCTCGGGATCCTACACAGATACGCAGTATTTT. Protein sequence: CASSSSGSYTDTQYF.

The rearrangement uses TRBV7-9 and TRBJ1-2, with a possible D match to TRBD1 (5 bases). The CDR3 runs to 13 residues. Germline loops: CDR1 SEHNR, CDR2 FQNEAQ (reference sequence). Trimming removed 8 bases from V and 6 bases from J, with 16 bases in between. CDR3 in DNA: TGTGCCAGCCTCCTTGGGGGAGGGAATGGCTACACCTTC. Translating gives CASLLGGGNGYTF.

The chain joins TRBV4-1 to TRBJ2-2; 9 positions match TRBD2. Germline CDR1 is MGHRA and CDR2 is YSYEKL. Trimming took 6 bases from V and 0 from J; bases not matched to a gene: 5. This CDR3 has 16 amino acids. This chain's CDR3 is CASSLRLAANTGELFF. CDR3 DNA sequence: TGCGCCAGCAGTCTCAGACTAGCGGCGAACACCGGGGAGCTGTTTTTT.

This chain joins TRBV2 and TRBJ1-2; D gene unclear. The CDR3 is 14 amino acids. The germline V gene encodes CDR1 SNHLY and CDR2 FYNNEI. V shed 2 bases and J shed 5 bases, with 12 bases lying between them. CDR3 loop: CASSESYGKYGYTF. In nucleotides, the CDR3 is TGTGCCAGCAGTGAATCGTACGGGAAGTATGGCTACACCTTC.

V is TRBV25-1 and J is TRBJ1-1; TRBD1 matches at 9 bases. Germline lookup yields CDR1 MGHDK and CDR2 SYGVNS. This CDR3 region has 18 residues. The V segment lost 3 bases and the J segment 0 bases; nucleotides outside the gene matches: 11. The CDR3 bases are TGTGCCAGCAGTGACCACCCCGGGACAGGGACCATGAACACTGAAGCTTTCTTT. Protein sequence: CASSDHPGTGTMNTEAFF.

The CDR3: CASGFRGQPQHF. CDR3 sequence (DNA): TGTGCTAGTGGTTTCCGGGGTCAGCCCCAGCATTTT. The chain links TRBV12-5 to TRBJ1-5; D gene unclear. This CDR3 contains 12 residues. Trimming took 3 bases from V and 6 from J, leaving 6 bases between them. Germline CDR1 is LGHNT and CDR2 is FRNRAP.

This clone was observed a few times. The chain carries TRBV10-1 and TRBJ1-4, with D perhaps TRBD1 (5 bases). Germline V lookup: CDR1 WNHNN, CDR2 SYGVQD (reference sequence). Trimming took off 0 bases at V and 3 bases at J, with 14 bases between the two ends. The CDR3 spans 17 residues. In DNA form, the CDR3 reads TGCGCCAGCAGTGAGTCAATGGGGCGGAAATCTAATGAAAAACTGTTTTTT. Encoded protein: CASSESMGRKSNEKLFF.

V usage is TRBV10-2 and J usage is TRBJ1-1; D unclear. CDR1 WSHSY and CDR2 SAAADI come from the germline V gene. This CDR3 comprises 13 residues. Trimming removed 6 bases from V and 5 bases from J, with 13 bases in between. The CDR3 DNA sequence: TGCGCCAGCAGGAACGCGGGGAGGACTGAAGCTTTCTTT. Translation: CASRNAGRTEAFF.

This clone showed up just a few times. The CDR3 loop is CASSFGQGFDQPQHF. The CDR3 region has the DNA TGTGCCAGCAGCTTCGGACAGGGCTTTGATCAGCCCCAGCATTTT. The rearrangement uses TRBV6-5 and TRBJ1-5; 8 bases agree with TRBD1. This CDR3 is built from 15 residues. In germline, CDR1 is MNHEY, CDR2 SVGAGI. Trimming removed 6 bases from V and 5 bases from J; junction bases left unmatched: 9.

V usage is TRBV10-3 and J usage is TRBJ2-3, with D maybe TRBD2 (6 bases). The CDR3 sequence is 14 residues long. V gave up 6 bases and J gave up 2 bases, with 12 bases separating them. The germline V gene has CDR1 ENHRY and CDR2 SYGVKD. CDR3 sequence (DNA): TGTGCCATCAGCGGGGGTCTGAACACAGATACGCAGTATTTT. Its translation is CAISGGLNTDTQYF.

CDR3 nucleotide sequence: TGTGCCAGCAGTTCCGGGGGGCTATCCCAAGAGACCCAGTACTTC. This translates into CASSSGGLSQETQYF. The chain links TRBV2 to TRBJ2-5; the D gene is possibly TRBD2 (7 bases). Trimming took off 5 bases at V and 1 base at J, with 14 bases between the two ends. The CDR3 length is 15 residues. Germline loops: CDR1 SNHLY, CDR2 FYNNEI.

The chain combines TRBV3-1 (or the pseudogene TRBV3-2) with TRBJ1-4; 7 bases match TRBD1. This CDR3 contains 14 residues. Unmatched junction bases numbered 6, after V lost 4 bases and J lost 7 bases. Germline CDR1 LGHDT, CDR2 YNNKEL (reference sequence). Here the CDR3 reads CASSLGQAGEKLFF. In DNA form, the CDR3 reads TGTGCCAGCAGCCTAGGACAGGCGGGTGAAAAACTGTTTTTT.

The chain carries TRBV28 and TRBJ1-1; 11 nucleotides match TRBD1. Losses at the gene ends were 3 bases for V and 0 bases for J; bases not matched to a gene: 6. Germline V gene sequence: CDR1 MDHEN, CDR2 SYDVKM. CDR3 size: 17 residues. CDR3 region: CASSFGGTGGMNTEAFF. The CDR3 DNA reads TGTGCCAGCAGTTTTGGAGGGACAGGGGGGATGAACACTGAAGCTTTCTTT.